The 22 T cell receptor beta chains listed next were all sequenced from one sample in a study of blood T cell repertoires in COVID-19. The method was immunoSEQ multiplex PCR; TCRdb's version includes in-frame clones alone and lacks a portion of them. Of around 700,000 clones in the sample, 85% to 90% were seen once. The sequenced sample was peripheral blood. These receptors all come from a woman aged 18-35 years with acute or convalescent COVID-19.

The chain has TRBV18 and TRBJ2-3, with D uncertain. Looked up from germline, CDR1 is KGHSH and CDR2 is LQKENI. V lost 3 bases, J lost 2 bases, and 15 bases lay in between. This CDR3 spans 16 amino acids. The CDR3 DNA is TGTGCCAGCTCACCGAATGGGTGGAGATCCACAGATACGCAGTATTTT. Encoded protein: CASSPNGWRSTDTQYF. Supplemented by reference TRBV18 and TRBJ2-3, the full variable domain reads NAGVMQNPRHLVRRRGQEARLRCSPMKGHSHVYWYRQLPEEGLKFMVYLQKENIIDESGMPKERFSAEFPKEGPSILRIQQVVRGDSAAYFCASSPNGWRSTDTQYFGPGTRLTVL.

The chain is built from TRBV4-3 and TRBJ2-3; 10 nucleotides match TRBD2. V lost 0 bases to trimming and J lost 5 bases; unmatched junction nucleotides: 8. In germline, CDR1 is LGHNA, CDR2 YSLEER. This CDR3 comprises 17 residues. The CDR3 DNA sequence: TGCGCCAGCAGCCAAGAGACAGCGGGGGGGCGTGGAGATACGCAGTATTTT. Translating gives CASSQETAGGRGDTQYF.

This clone was counted a single time. The V gene is TRBV21-1, the J gene TRBJ1-6; the table's D call TRBD1 went unverified against the DNA. TRBV21-1 has pseudogene status. The CDR3 has 15 amino acids. In nucleotides, the CDR3 is TGTGCCAGCAGCGCGCAGGGTTCCTATAATTCACCCCTCCACTTT. Its translation: CASSAQGSYNSPLHF.

This clone was found a few times. The gene calls are TRBV5-5 and TRBJ1-2; no reliable D call. V lost 0 bases to trimming and J lost 0 bases, with 9 bases between them. Germline CDR1 and CDR2: SGHKS and YYEKEE (reference sequence). This CDR3 is 15 amino acids long. The CDR3 loop reads CASSLVAEANYGYTF. In nucleotides, the CDR3 is TGTGCCAGCAGCTTGGTGGCAGAAGCTAACTATGGCTACACCTTC.

J is TRBJ1-4 and V is TRBV6-5, with unresolved D. The CDR3 loop spans 15 amino acids. CDR1 is MNHEY and CDR2 is SVGAGI in the germline V gene. Trimming took 7 bases from V and 4 from J, leaving 16 bases between them. The CDR3 is CASTPRGGYNEKLFF. The CDR3 bases are TGTGCCAGCACCCCCCGCGGAGGGTATAATGAAAAACTGTTTTTT.

The CDR3 sequence: CASRGGNGGYTF. For the CDR3, the DNA is TGTGCCAGCAGGGGGGGGAACGGCGGCTACACCTTC. The chain has TRBV6-5 and TRBJ1-2, with TRBD1 as a possible D gene (5 bases). The CDR3 covers 12 residues. The V gene lost 6 bases and the J gene lost 8 bases, with 13 bases spanning the gap. Germline CDR1 reads MNHEY; CDR2 reads SVGAGI.

The V and J genes are TRBV4-3 and TRBJ1-1; the match to TRBD1 covers 8 bases. The germline CDR1 and CDR2 sequences are LGHNA and YSLEER. CDR3 length: 14 residues. V lost 4 bases, J lost 7 bases, and 8 bases stayed unmatched. CDR3 protein: CASSPQPGQVEAFF. In DNA form, the CDR3 reads TGCGCCAGCAGCCCACAACCGGGACAGGTTGAAGCTTTCTTT.

The chain carries TRBV9 and TRBJ2-5; D is possibly TRBD1 (7 bases). Germline assignment: CDR1 SGDLS and CDR2 YYNGEE. The CDR3 sequence is 15 residues long. The V and J ends lost 1 base and 4 bases respectively, with 14 bases between them. The CDR3 region has the DNA TGTGCCAGCAGCGTACTCGGCCAGGGGGGAGAGACCCAGTACTTC. Residues: CASSVLGQGGETQYF.

This clone was seen a handful of times. The chain carries TRBV5-4 and TRBJ2-5; 10 nucleotides agree with TRBD1. Unmatched junction bases numbered 6, after V lost 5 bases and J lost 2 bases. CDR1 is SGHNT and CDR2 is YYREEE in the germline V gene (reference sequence). This CDR3 has 15 amino acids. The CDR3 is CASSRQGAQQETQYF. The CDR3 DNA follows: TGTGCCAGCAGTAGACAGGGGGCCCAACAAGAGACCCAGTACTTC.

V is TRBV12-2 and J is TRBJ1-5. TRBV12-2 is a documented pseudogene. The CDR3 is made up of 15 amino acids. In nucleotides, the CDR3 is TGTGCAAGTCGCTCTCAGCTGGAGGGGAATCAGCCCCAGCATTTT. Protein product: CASRSQLEGNQPQHF.

The V and J genes are TRBV7-9 and TRBJ1-1; maybe TRBD1 (5 bases). Germline loops: CDR1 SEHNR, CDR2 FQNEAQ (reference sequence). The CDR3 extends over 14 amino acids. V lost 6 bases to trimming and J lost 0 bases, with 11 bases between them. As DNA, the CDR3 is TGTGCCAGCAGTTCAGGGATACTGAACACTGAAGCTTTCTTT. Its translation: CASSSGILNTEAFF.

In its sample, this clone was seen a few times. The chain has TRBV27 and TRBJ1-2, with D perhaps TRBD1 (5 bases). In germline, CDR1 is MNHEY, CDR2 SMNVEV (reference sequence). The ends were cut back, 3 bases at V and 7 bases at J, with 12 bases in the middle. The CDR3 loop spans 13 amino acids. The CDR3 loop is CASSLVGPVGYTF. The CDR3, as DNA: TGTGCCAGCAGTTTGGTGGGGCCGGTTGGCTACACCTTC.

This clone was counted once. The J gene is TRBJ1-6, the V gene TRBV10-1; D is unresolved. V shed 5 bases and J shed 0 bases, with 8 bases lying between them. Germline V CDR1 and CDR2: WNHNN, SYGVQD (reference sequence). CDR3 length: 15 amino acids. The CDR3 reads CASSNRSSYNSPLHF. The CDR3 DNA reads TGCGCCAGCAGTAACCGGAGCTCCTATAATTCACCCCTCCACTTT.

The chain joins TRBV6-5 to TRBJ2-7, with 8 bases aligning to TRBD1. The germline V gene has CDR1 MNHEY and CDR2 SVGAGI. The CDR3 spans 16 residues. V trimming: 2 bases; J trimming: 0 bases; junction bases outside the gene matches: 6. The chain's CDR3 is CASSYGGQASSYEQYF. Here the CDR3 DNA reads TGTGCCAGCAGTTACGGGGGACAGGCGTCCTCCTACGAGCAGTACTTC.

The V call is TRBV30, the J call TRBJ1-6; tentatively, D is TRBD1 (6 bases). The CDR3 loop spans 15 amino acids. Germline CDR1 reads GTSNPN; CDR2 reads SVGIG (reference sequence). Trimming pared 0 bases from V and 4 bases from J, leaving 10 bases between. CDR3 sequence: CAWSVRGAYNSPLHF. The CDR3 coding sequence is TGTGCCTGGAGTGTACGGGGGGCATATAATTCACCCCTCCACTTT.

J is TRBJ2-2 and V is TRBV18; 7 bases align to TRBD1. The CDR3 runs 16 residues. Trimming took 5 bases from V and 5 from J; bases not matched to a gene: 11. Germline assignment: CDR1 KGHSH and CDR2 LQKENI. DNA for the CDR3: TGTGCCAGCTCATTTCCGGGACAGACTAATACCGGGGAGCTGTTTTTT. Amino acids: CASSFPGQTNTGELFF.

V usage is TRBV19 and J usage is TRBJ2-3, with D possibly matching TRBD2 (5 bases). In germline, CDR1 is LNHDA, CDR2 SQIVND (reference sequence). V gave up 8 bases and J gave up 0 bases, with 15 bases separating them. The CDR3 contains 15 residues. The CDR3 sequence is CASCFGDSSTDTQYF. The CDR3 coding sequence is TGTGCCAGTTGCTTCGGGGATTCTAGCACAGATACGCAGTATTTT.

The rearrangement links TRBV9 to TRBJ2-7; 9 nucleotides align to TRBD2. The trim removed 2 bases at V and 4 bases at J, leaving 7 bases unmatched. Germline V gene data show CDR1 as SGDLS and CDR2 as YYNGEE. CDR3 length equals 15 residues. Here the CDR3 reads CASSVGGGESYEQYF. CDR3 nucleotide sequence: TGTGCCAGCAGCGTCGGCGGGGGGGAGTCGTACGAGCAGTACTTC.

The rearrangement joins TRBV6-5 to TRBJ2-7; D may be TRBD2 (6 bases). The CDR3 has 14 residues. V dropped 8 bases and J dropped 0 bases, with 14 bases sitting between them. Germline V lookup: CDR1 MNHEY, CDR2 SVGAGI. DNA for the CDR3: TGTGCCAGCGCCCCGGAAGCGGGCTCCTACGAGCAGTACTTC. This sequence encodes CASAPEAGSYEQYF.

The genes are TRBV4-3 and TRBJ1-1; 8 bases fit TRBD1. This CDR3 region has 14 residues. V was pared by 6 bases and J by 1 base, with 4 bases of the junction left unmatched. Germline V gives CDR1 LGHNA, CDR2 YSLEER. The CDR3, as DNA: TGCGCCAGCAGTACCGGGACAGGGAACACTGAAGCTTTCTTT. It is translated as CASSTGTGNTEAFF.

This rearrangement joins TRBV9 to TRBJ1-5, with D unresolved. The CDR3 contains 16 residues. CDR1 SGDLS and CDR2 YYNGEE come from the germline V gene. V was shortened by 0 bases and J by 3 bases, with 13 bases between the two germline ends. The CDR3 nucleotides are TGTGCCAGCAGCGTAGATGCGGCGCGGATCAATCAGCCCCAGCATTTT. It codes for CASSVDAARINQPQHF. The full variable domain, rest sourced from reference TRBV9 and TRBJ1-5, is DSGVTQTPKHLITATGQRVTLRCSPRSGDLSVYWYQQSLDQGLQFLIQYYNGEERAKGNILERFSAQQFPDLHSELNLSSLELGDSALYFCASSVDAARINQPQHFGDGTRLSIL.

The chain couples TRBV5-1 to TRBJ2-3; 10 nucleotides line up with TRBD2. The CDR3 loop spans 15 amino acids. V lost 4 bases, J lost 5 bases, and 7 bases stayed unmatched. CDR1 and CDR2 (germline): SGHRS, YFSETQ. CDR3 loop: CASSLLAGGVDTQYF. CDR3 coding DNA: TGCGCCAGCAGCCTATTAGCGGGGGGTGTAGATACGCAGTATTTT.